This passage covers 18 T cell receptor beta chains from one sample sequenced in a study of PD-1 blockade in classical Hodgkin lymphoma. All trial patients relapsed after autologous stem cell transplantation. TCRdb keeps only in-frame clones here, not all; method: immunoSEQ multiplex PCR. This sample carries 95,000 to 100,000 clones, roughly 90% of them seen once, and the ten largest clones take under 8%. Specimen: peripheral blood mononuclear cells (PBMCs), collected before the second cycle of nivolumab. The receptors were gathered from a human donor with classical Hodgkin lymphoma.

This clone appeared a few times. The chain employs TRBV29-1 and TRBJ1-1, with a possible D match to TRBD1 (5 bases). Germline V lookup: CDR1 SQVTM, CDR2 ANQGSEA. Trimming took off 5 bases at V and 3 bases at J, with 16 bases between the two ends. CDR3 length: 14 amino acids. CDR3 amino acids: CSVSRGLGDTEAFF. CDR3 DNA: TGCAGCGTTAGTAGAGGGCTAGGGGACACTGAAGCTTTCTTT. The full variable domain, rest sourced from reference TRBV29-1 and TRBJ1-1, is SAVISQKPSRDICQRGTSLTIQCQVDSQVTMMFWYRQQPGQSLTLIATANQGSEATYESGFVIDKFPISRPNLTFSTLTVSNMSPEDSSIYLCSVSRGLGDTEAFFGQGTRLTVV.

The chain carries TRBV5-8 and TRBJ1-6; 10 bases align to TRBD1. After removal of 3 bases from V and 4 bases from J, the junction contained 1 base not matched to a gene. Germline lookup yields CDR1 SGHTS and CDR2 YDEGEE. The CDR3 is 15 amino acids. The DNA of the CDR3 is TGTGCCAGCAGCTCGGGACAGGGGTATAATTCACCCCTCCACTTT. It specifies CASSSGQGYNSPLHF. The whole variable domain, remainder taken from reference TRBV5-8 and TRBJ1-6, is EAGVTQSPTHLIKTRGQQATLRCSPISGHTSVYWYQQALGLGLQFLLWYDEGEERNRGNFPPRFSGRQFPNYSSELNVNALELEDSALYLCASSSGQGYNSPLHFGNGTRLTVT.

The chain uses TRBV6-5 and TRBJ2-7; D gene ambiguous. Trimming took off 7 bases at V and 4 bases at J, with 8 bases between the two ends. Per the germline V gene, CDR1 is MNHEY and CDR2 is SVGAGI. The CDR3 has 11 amino acids. CDR3 nucleotide sequence: TGTGCCAGCAAAGGCGCTTACGAGCAGTACTTC. The encoded protein is CASKGAYEQYF.

This chain links TRBV29-1 with TRBJ1-1; D may be TRBD1 (5 bases). The CDR3 is made up of 13 amino acids. Germline V gives CDR1 SQVTM, CDR2 ANQGSEA. The V and J ends lost 4 bases and 0 bases respectively, with 9 bases between them. CDR3: CSVGGAVNTEAFF. CDR3 sequence (DNA): TGCAGCGTTGGTGGGGCGGTGAACACTGAAGCTTTCTTT.

The chain carries TRBV19 and TRBJ1-5, with a weak D call TRBD1 (6 bases). CDR1 is LNHDA, CDR2 SQIVND, per germline (reference sequence). This CDR3 is 14 amino acids long. With 5 bases removed from V and 5 bases from J, the gap between germline ends came to 13 bases. CDR3 residues: CASSPGQLYQPQHF. The CDR3 DNA reads TGTGCCAGTAGTCCAGGACAGCTATATCAGCCCCAGCATTTT.

CDR3 amino acids: CASSLASQGTEAFF. DNA of the CDR3: TGTGCCAGCAGCTTAGCGTCCCAGGGCACTGAAGCTTTCTTT. The chain recombines TRBV7-2 with TRBJ1-1; TRBD1 might be the D (5 bases). CDR1 is SGHTA, CDR2 FQGNSA, per germline. The ends were cut back, 0 bases at V and 4 bases at J, with 9 bases in the middle. This CDR3 region has 14 residues. Together with reference TRBV7-2 and TRBJ1-1, the CDR3 gives the full variable domain: GAGVSQSPSNKVTEKGKDVELRCDPISGHTALYWYRQSLGQGLEFLIYFQGNSAPDKSGLPSDRFSAERTGGSVSTLTIQRTQQEDSAVYLCASSLASQGTEAFFGQGTRLTVV.

The chain uses TRBV30 and TRBJ2-5, with unresolved D. Trimming stripped 2 bases from V and 4 bases from J, with 8 bases between. The germline gives CDR1 GTSNPN, CDR2 SVGIG (reference sequence). This CDR3 is 12 amino acids long. For the CDR3, the DNA is TGTGCCTGGAGTCCGACCCGAGAGACCCAGTACTTC. Translation: CAWSPTRETQYF. Combining the CDR3 with reference TRBV30 and TRBJ2-5 gives the whole variable domain SQTIHQWPATLVQPVGSPLSLECTVEGTSNPNLYWYRQAAGRGLQLLFYSVGIGQISSEVPQNLSASRPQDRQFILSSKKLLLSDSGFYLCAWSPTRETQYFGPGTRLLVL.

The rearrangement uses TRBV27 and TRBJ2-3; 9 nucleotides line up with TRBD2. Germline V gives CDR1 MNHEY, CDR2 SMNVEV (reference sequence). V lost 3 bases, J lost 2 bases, and 6 bases stayed unmatched. CDR3 length equals 16 residues. The CDR3 sequence: CASSFDERGATDTQYF. The CDR3 DNA follows: TGTGCCAGCAGTTTTGATGAGCGGGGGGCCACAGATACGCAGTATTTT.

The chain recombines TRBV30 with TRBJ1-4; TRBD1 is a possible D gene (6 bases). This CDR3 has 16 amino acids. The V gene lost 1 base and the J gene lost 3 bases, with 15 bases spanning the gap. Germline CDR1 GTSNPN, CDR2 SVGIG (reference sequence). This chain's CDR3 is CAWSDGGAVANEKLFF. DNA of the CDR3: TGTGCCTGGAGTGATGGGGGCGCGGTGGCTAATGAAAAACTGTTTTTT.

V gene TRBV5-4 combines with J gene TRBJ1-1; 9 bases are shared with TRBD1. Per the germline V gene, CDR1 is SGHNT and CDR2 is YYREEE (reference sequence). V was clipped by 3 bases and J by 4 bases; unmatched bases: 13. The CDR3 is made up of 17 amino acids. The CDR3 spells CASSSGQGPNRGTEAFF. In DNA, the CDR3 is TGTGCCAGCAGCTCCGGACAGGGGCCAAATCGAGGCACTGAAGCTTTCTTT.

The chain recombines TRBV7-3 with TRBJ2-3; perhaps TRBD1 as D (5 bases). Germline V gives CDR1 SGHTA, CDR2 FQGTGA. The V end lost 5 bases, the J end lost 1 base, and 13 bases lay between the germline ends. The CDR3 has 15 amino acids. The CDR3 loop is CASSPATGGTDTQYF. The CDR3 DNA is TGTGCCAGCAGCCCCGCAACAGGCGGCACAGATACGCAGTATTTT.

This clone was picked up one time. The chain recombines TRBV29-1 with TRBJ1-2; 9 nucleotides match TRBD1. The CDR3 extends over 14 amino acids. The J segment lost 6 bases and the V segment lost 7 bases, leaving 12 bases of the junction unmatched. The germline gives CDR1 SQVTM, CDR2 ANQGSEA. The CDR3 protein is CSAWGQGNSDGYTF. CDR3 nucleotides: TGCAGCGCTTGGGGACAGGGAAATTCCGATGGCTACACCTTC.

The J gene is TRBJ2-6, the V gene TRBV5-4; D remains ambiguous. Between the trimmed V and J ends, which lost 0 bases and 1 base, there was a span of 5 bases. The length of the CDR3 is 15 residues. CDR1 is SGHNT and CDR2 is YYREEE in the germline V gene (reference sequence). In DNA form, the CDR3 reads TGTGCCAGCAGCTTGGAGGGTTCTGGGGCCAACGTCCTGACTTTC. Protein sequence: CASSLEGSGANVLTF.

The chain couples TRBV18 to TRBJ1-1; possible D gene TRBD1, 5 bases. Germline CDR1 KGHSH, CDR2 LQKENI. CDR3 size: 15 residues. The V gene lost 3 bases and the J gene lost 0 bases, with 11 bases spanning the gap. CDR3 protein: CASSPDSFMNTEAFF. CDR3 DNA: TGTGCCAGCTCACCTGACAGCTTCATGAACACTGAAGCTTTCTTT.

A remark on this clone: The same CDR3 can be traced to other DNA sequences in this sample. The gene calls are TRBV11-2 and TRBJ1-1; D is ambiguous. Germline V gene data show CDR1 as SGHAT and CDR2 as FQNNGV. The CDR3 is 12 residues long. V lost 3 bases and J 4 bases, leaving 6 bases between the germline ends. DNA for the CDR3: TGTGCCAGCAGCTTCCTAGGCACTGAAGCTTTCTTT. Its protein product is CASSFLGTEAFF.

This clone was seen a single time. The chain has TRBV7-8 and TRBJ2-1; perhaps TRBD1 as D (5 bases). Trimming left V 3 bases short and J 12 bases short, with 24 bases between. Per germline, CDR1 SGHVS and CDR2 FQNEAQ. The CDR3 is 16 residues long. CDR3 loop: CASSFRLPGRTKGQFF. The CDR3 DNA reads TGTGCCAGCAGCTTCCGGTTACCGGGCCGGACAAAAGGGCAGTTCTTC.

The chain joins TRBV5-6 to TRBJ2-1; TRBD2 aligns across 11 bases. In germline, CDR1 is SGHDT, CDR2 YYEEEE. After removal of 4 bases from V and 10 bases from J, the junction contained 16 bases not matched to a gene. This CDR3 has 17 residues. The CDR3 is CASSLIPPSGGSGEQFF. The CDR3 nucleotides are TGTGCCAGCAGCCTTATTCCGCCTAGCGGGGGGAGTGGGGAGCAGTTCTTC.

The chain links TRBV5-1 to TRBJ1-1; TRBD1 might be the D (5 bases). Looked up from germline, CDR1 is SGHRS and CDR2 is YFSETQ. CDR3 length: 16 residues. V shed 4 bases and J shed 4 bases, with 20 bases lying between them. The CDR3 here is CASSLDPVRDGTEAFF. In DNA, the CDR3 is TGCGCCAGCAGCCTTGACCCTGTCCGGGACGGCACTGAAGCTTTCTTT.